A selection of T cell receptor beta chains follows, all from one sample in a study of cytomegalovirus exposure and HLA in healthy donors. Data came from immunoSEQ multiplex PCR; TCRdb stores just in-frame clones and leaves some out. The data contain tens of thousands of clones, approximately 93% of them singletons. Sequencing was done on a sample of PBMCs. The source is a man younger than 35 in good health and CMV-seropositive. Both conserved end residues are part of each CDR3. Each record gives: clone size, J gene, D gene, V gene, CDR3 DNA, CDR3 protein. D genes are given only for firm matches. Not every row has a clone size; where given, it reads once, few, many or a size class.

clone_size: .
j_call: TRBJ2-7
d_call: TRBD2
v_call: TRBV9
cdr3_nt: TGTGCCAGCAGCGTAGGTGCGGGAGTCTACGAGCAGTACTTC
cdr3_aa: CASSVGAGVYEQYF

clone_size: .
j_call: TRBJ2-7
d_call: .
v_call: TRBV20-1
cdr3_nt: TGCAGTGCTAGAGACCTTTACGAGCAGTACTTC
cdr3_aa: CSARDLYEQYF

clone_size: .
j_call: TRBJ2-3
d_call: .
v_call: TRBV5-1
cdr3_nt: TGCGCCAGCAGGCCTGCGACAGTAGATACGCAGTATTTT
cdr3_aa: CASRPATVDTQYF

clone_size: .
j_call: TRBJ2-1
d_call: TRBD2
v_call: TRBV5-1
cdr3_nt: TGCGCCAGCAGCTTGCCAGCGGGAGGGCCATTAGCATCCTACAATGAGCAGTTCTTC
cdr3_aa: CASSLPAGGPLASYNEQFF

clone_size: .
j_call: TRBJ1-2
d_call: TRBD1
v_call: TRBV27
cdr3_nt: TGTGCCAGTCGTTCCCGACAGGGGGACTATGGCTACACCTTC
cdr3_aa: CASRSRQGDYGYTF

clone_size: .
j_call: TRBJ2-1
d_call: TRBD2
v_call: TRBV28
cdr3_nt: TGTGCCAGCAGTTTACCCCCCCTGGCGGGAGATTCGAATGAGCAGTTCTTC
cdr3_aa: CASSLPPLAGDSNEQFF

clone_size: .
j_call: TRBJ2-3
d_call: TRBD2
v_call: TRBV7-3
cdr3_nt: TGTGCCAGCAGCCGGTTGGGGGGGACAGATACGCAGTATTTT
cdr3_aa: CASSRLGGTDTQYF

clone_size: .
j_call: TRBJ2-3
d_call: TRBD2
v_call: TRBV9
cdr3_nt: TGTGCCAGCAGGGGGGAGGGGTTACAAGATACGCAGTATTTT
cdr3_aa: CASRGEGLQDTQYF

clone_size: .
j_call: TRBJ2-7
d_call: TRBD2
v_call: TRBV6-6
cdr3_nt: TGTGCCACCGACAGGGGACTAGCGGGAGAATCCTACGAGCAGTACTTC
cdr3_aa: CATDRGLAGESYEQYF

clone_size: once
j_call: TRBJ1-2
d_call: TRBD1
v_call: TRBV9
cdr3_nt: TGTGCCAGCAGCCCGCGAGGGACAGGGGGCGATGGCTACACCTTC
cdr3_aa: CASSPRGTGGDGYTF

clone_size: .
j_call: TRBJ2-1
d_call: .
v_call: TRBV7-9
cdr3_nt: TGTGCCACGGGTAGGCTTGACAATGAGCAGTTCTTC
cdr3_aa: CATGRLDNEQFF

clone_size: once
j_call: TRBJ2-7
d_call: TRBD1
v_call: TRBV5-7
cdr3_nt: TGTGCCAGCAGCCCCAGCCACGACAGGGGGCACTACGAGCAGTACTTC
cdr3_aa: CASSPSHDRGHYEQYF

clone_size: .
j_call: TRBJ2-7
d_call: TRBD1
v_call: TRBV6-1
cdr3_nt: TGTGCCAGCCAAGGACAGGGTGTAGGCGAGCAGTACTTC
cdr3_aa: CASQGQGVGEQYF

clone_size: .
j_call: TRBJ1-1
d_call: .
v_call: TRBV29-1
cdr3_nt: TGCAGCGTCGCGGGGGGGCGAACTGAAGCTTTCTTT
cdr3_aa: CSVAGGRTEAFF

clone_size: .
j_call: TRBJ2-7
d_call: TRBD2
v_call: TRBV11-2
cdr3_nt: TGTGCCAGCTCTCCTGGGGGAAGCGGGAGGGGGAGGTTGAACGAGCAGTACTTC
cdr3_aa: CASSPGGSGRGRLNEQYF

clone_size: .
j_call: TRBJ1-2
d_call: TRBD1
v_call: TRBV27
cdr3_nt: TGTGCCAGCAGTGTCCGACAGGGGGCTGGCTATGGCTACACCTTC
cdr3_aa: CASSVRQGAGYGYTF

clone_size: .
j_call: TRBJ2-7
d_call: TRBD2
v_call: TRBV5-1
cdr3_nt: TGCGCCAGCAGCTTGGTCGGGACTAGCTCCTACGAGCAGTACTTC
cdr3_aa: CASSLVGTSSYEQYF

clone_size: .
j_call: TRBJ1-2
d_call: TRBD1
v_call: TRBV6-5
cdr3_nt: TGTGCCAGCAAACCGGAACAGGGGGCTCGTGGCTACACCTTC
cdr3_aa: CASKPEQGARGYTF

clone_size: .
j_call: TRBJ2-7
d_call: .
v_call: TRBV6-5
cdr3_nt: TGTGCCAGCAGTGCCGGGGGCTACGAGCAGTACTTC
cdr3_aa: CASSAGGYEQYF

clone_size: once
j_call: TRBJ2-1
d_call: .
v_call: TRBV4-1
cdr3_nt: TGCGCCAGCAGCCAAGATCCCTCGAGGGCTTTAGCGGCGACAATGAAGGTGTTCTTC
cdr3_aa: CASSQDPSRALAATMKVFF

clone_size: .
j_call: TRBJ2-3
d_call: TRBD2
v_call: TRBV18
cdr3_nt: TGTGCCAGCACCCTCGGTGAGGCTAGCGGGTACACAGATACGCAGTATTTT
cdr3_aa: CASTLGEASGYTDTQYF

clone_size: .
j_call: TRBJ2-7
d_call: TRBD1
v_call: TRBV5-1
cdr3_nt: TGCGCCAGCAGCTCCCTGGGACAGGGGGGATACGAGCAGTACTTC
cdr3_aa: CASSSLGQGGYEQYF

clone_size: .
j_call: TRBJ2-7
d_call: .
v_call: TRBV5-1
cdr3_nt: TGCGCCAGCAGCTTGGGCGTTGAGAGGGGGTCCGAGCAGTACTTC
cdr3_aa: CASSLGVERGSEQYF

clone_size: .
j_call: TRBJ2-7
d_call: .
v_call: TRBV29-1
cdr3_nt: TGCAGCGTTGAAGTGGCAGGGGATTACGAGCAGTACTTC
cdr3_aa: CSVEVAGDYEQYF

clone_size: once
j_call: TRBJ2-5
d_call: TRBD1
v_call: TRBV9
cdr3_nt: TGTGCCAGCAGCGTAGCTATCGGGACAGGCCAGGGGACCCAGTACTTC
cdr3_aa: CASSVAIGTGQGTQYF

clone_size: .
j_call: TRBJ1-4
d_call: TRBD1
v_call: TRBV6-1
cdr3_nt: TGTGCCAGCAGTGATGGGACAGGGTCTGAAAAACTGTTTTTT
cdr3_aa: CASSDGTGSEKLFF